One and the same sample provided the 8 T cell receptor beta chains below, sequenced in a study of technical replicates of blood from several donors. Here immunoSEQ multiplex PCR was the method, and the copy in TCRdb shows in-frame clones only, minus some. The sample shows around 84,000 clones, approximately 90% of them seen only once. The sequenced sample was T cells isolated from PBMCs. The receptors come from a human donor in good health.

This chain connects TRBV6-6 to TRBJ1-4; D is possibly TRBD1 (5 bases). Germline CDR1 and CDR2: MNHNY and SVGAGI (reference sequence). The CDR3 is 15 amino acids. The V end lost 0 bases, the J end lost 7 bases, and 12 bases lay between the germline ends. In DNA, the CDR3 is TGTGCCAGCAGTTACTCGGGGCAGGGATTTGAAAAACTGTTTTTT. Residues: CASSYSGQGFEKLFF.

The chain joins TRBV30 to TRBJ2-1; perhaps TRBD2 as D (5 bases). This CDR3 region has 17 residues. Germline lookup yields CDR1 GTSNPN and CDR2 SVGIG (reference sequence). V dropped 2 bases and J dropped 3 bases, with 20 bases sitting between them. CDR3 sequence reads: CAWSPSLYLGIYNEQFF. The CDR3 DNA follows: TGTGCCTGGAGTCCCTCCCTTTATCTCGGGATCTACAATGAGCAGTTCTTC.

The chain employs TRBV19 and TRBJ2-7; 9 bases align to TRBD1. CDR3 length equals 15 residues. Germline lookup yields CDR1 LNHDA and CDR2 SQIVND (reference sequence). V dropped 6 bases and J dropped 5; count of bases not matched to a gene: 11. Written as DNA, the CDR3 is TGTGCCAGTAGCCACAGGGACAGGGCGGGGGACGAGCAGTACTTC. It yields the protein CASSHRDRAGDEQYF.

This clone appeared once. CDR3 coding DNA: TGTGCCAGCAGCCGCGATGTAAGTACTGAAGCTTTCTTT. Translating gives CASSRDVSTEAFF. V usage is TRBV5-5 and J usage is TRBJ1-1, with no clear D. From germline, CDR1 is SGHKS and CDR2 YYEKEE (reference sequence). The CDR3 consists of 13 residues. Trimming cost V 4 bases and J 5 bases, with 12 bases left between them.

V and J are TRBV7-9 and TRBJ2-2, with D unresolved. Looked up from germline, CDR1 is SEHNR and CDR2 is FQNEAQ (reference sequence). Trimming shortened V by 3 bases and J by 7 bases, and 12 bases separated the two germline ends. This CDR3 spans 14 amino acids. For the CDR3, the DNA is TGTGCCAGCAGCTTGTCAGACTCGGGCGGGGAGCTGTTTTTT. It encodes CASSLSDSGGELFF.

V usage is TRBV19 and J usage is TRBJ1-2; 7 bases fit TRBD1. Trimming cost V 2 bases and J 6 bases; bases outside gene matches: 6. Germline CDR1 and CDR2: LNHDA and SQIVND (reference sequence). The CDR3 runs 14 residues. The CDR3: CASSIPQGSDGYTF. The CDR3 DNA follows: TGTGCCAGTAGTATACCACAGGGGTCGGATGGCTACACCTTC.

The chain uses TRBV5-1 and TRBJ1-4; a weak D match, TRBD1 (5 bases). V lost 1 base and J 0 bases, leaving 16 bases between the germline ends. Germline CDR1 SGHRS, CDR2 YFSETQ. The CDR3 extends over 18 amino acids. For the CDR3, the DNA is TGCGCCAGCAGCTTGAAAGGGGTCGGAAGTACAACTAATGAAAAACTGTTTTTT. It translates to CASSLKGVGSTTNEKLFF.

The CDR3 is CASSSPLGSGELFF. In DNA, the CDR3 is TGCGCCAGCAGCTCGCCTTTGGGGAGCGGGGAGCTGTTTTTT. The rearrangement uses TRBV5-1 and TRBJ2-2; perhaps TRBD2 as D (5 bases). Trimming cost V 3 bases and J 7 bases, with 13 bases left between them. The CDR3 runs 14 residues. CDR1 is SGHRS and CDR2 is YFSETQ in the germline V gene.